This T cell receptor (beta chain) is drawn from a study of blood T cells in healthy people across ages. Study summary: Per two T cells, template switching captured roughly one barcoded beta molecule.

This clonotype appeared a few times. For the second PCR, which ran for roughly 6 to 11 cycles, a sample-barcoded 5' primer and a J-beta primer mix were used. From the 5' RACE reads, TCRdb called clonotypes with MiXCR, one entry per CDR3 protein. Among hundreds of thousands of distinct CDR3 sequences listed, approximately 53% were seen once. The CDR3 runs 14 residues. The gene calls are TRBV21-1 and TRBJ2-3. TRBV21-1 is flagged as a pseudogene. The source is a man at least 80 years old in good health. What was sequenced was blood. CDR3 bases: TGTGCCAGCAGCGACGGAACTGTTCACAGATACGCGTATTTT. This encodes CASSDGTVHRYAYF.